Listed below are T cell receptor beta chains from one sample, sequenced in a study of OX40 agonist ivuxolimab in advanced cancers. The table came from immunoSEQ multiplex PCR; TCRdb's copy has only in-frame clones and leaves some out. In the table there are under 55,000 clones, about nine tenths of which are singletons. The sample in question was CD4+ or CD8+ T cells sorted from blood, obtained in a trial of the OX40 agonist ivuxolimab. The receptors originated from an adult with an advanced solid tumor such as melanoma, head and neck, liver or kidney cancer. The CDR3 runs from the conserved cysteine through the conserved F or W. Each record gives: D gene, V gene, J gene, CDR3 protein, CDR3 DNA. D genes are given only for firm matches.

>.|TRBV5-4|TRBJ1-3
CASSLAFGNTIYF
TGTGCCAGCAGCTTGGCATTCGGAAACACCATATATTTT
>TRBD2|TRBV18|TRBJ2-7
CASSPRTSGVTSEQYF
TGTGCCAGCTCACCAAGGACTAGCGGGGTCACATCCGAGCAGTACTTC
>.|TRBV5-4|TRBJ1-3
CASRENTGSGNTIYF
TGTGCCAGCAGGGAAAATACAGGGTCCGGAAACACCATATATTTT
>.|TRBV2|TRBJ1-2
CASSEPLGRGYGYTF
TGTGCCAGCAGTGAACCTCTGGGGCGCGGATATGGCTACACCTTC
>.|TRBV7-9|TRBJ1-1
CASSQKGRDTEAFF
TGTGCCAGCAGCCAAAAAGGGAGAGACACTGAAGCTTTCTTT
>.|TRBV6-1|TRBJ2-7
CASSETAFLSYEQYF
TGTGCCAGCAGTGAAACGGCCTTCCTCTCCTACGAGCAGTACTTC
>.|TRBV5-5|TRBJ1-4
CASSPRTAEKLFF
TGTGCCAGCAGCCCCCGAACCGCCGAAAAACTGTTTTTT
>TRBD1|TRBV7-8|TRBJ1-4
CASSVSGQGPTNEKLFF
TGTGCCAGCAGCGTAAGCGGACAGGGCCCAACTAATGAAAAACTGTTTTTT
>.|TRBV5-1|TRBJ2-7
CASSLERTDEQYF
TGCGCCAGCAGCTTGGAAAGGACGGACGAGCAGTACTTC
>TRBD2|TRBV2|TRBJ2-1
CASRLAGNSYNEQFF
TGTGCCAGCAGGTTAGCGGGAAACTCCTACAATGAGCAGTTCTTC
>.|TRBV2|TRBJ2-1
CASFRGDVGEQFF
TGTGCCAGCTTTCGCGGGGACGTTGGTGAGCAGTTCTTC
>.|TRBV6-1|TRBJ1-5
CASSWESQPQHF
TGTGCCAGCAGTTGGGAGAGCCAGCCCCAGCATTTT